This passage covers 14 T cell receptor beta chains from one sample sequenced in a study of human thymus T cells. The data were produced by immunoSEQ multiplex PCR, yet TCRdb's version contains in-frame clones alone and is incomplete. The sample includes just over 45,000 clones, approximately 95% of them seen just once. The sequencing input was blood. All receptors come from a girl in the first two years of life with a congenital heart defect but otherwise immunologically healthy.

This chain links TRBV1 with TRBJ2-1. TRBV1 is a recognized pseudogene. This CDR3 spans 16 amino acids. The CDR3 nucleotides are TGCACCAGCAGCCAAGTGCTCCTTGGGGGCTACAATGAGCAGTTCTTC. This codes for CTSSQVLLGGYNEQFF.

In nucleotides, the CDR3 is TGTGCTAGTGGTCTCGAATGGAACACTGAAGCTTTCTTT. Translating it yields CASGLEWNTEAFF. V usage is TRBV12-5 and J usage is TRBJ1-1; D gene ambiguous. The CDR3 has 13 amino acids. The V end lost 5 bases, the J end lost 1 base, and 8 bases lay between the germline ends. Germline V CDR1 and CDR2: LGHNT, FRNRAP.

For the CDR3, the DNA is TGTGCCAGCAGCTTGAGGGGGCGGGGCGTTTACGAGCAGTACTTC. Protein product: CASSLRGRGVYEQYF. The chain has TRBV5-6 and TRBJ2-7, with D possibly matching TRBD1 (7 bases). There are 15 residues in the CDR3. V lost 1 base and J 4 bases, leaving 15 bases between the germline ends. Germline assignment: CDR1 SGHDT and CDR2 YYEEEE.

The gene calls are TRBV14 and TRBJ2-1; 12 nucleotides align to TRBD2. CDR3 size: 16 residues. Germline V gene data show CDR1 as SGHDN and CDR2 as FVKESK. V lost 4 bases to trimming and J lost 10 bases; unmatched junction nucleotides: 11. The CDR3 here is CASSLYASGRAGEQFF. For the CDR3, the DNA is TGTGCCAGCAGCCTGTATGCTAGCGGGAGGGCCGGGGAGCAGTTCTTC.

This chain uses TRBV20-1 with TRBJ2-5; D call uncertain. The CDR3 has 8 amino acids. V dropped 4 bases and J dropped 9 bases, with 3 bases sitting between them. The germline V gene has CDR1 DFQATT and CDR2 SNEGSKA (reference sequence). The CDR3 sequence is CSAKPQYF. CDR3 DNA sequence: TGCAGTGCTAAGCCCCAGTACTTC.

This clone came up once. This chain uses TRBV27 with TRBJ1-2; 9 bases map to TRBD1. Looked up from germline, CDR1 is MNHEY and CDR2 is SMNVEV (reference sequence). This CDR3 is 13 amino acids long. The J segment lost 6 bases and the V segment lost 5 bases, leaving 4 bases of the junction unmatched. The CDR3 nucleotides read TGTGCCAGCAGTGCCGGGACAGGGAATGGCTACACCTTC. It encodes CASSAGTGNGYTF.

The gene calls are TRBV29-1 and TRBJ2-1, with 9 nucleotides matching TRBD2. With 3 bases clipped from V and 12 bases from J, the junction kept 12 bases outside the gene matches. The germline gives CDR1 SQVTM, CDR2 ANQGSEA. This CDR3 has 14 residues. The CDR3 is CSVEAAGGLSWQFF. In nucleotides, the CDR3 is TGCAGCGTTGAGGCGGCGGGAGGGCTCTCGTGGCAGTTCTTC.

This clone was picked up one time. This sequence joins TRBV29-1 and TRBJ2-5, with 7 nucleotides matching TRBD1. Trimming took 7 bases from V and 1 from J; bases not matched to a gene: 9. Looked up from germline, CDR1 is SQVTM and CDR2 is ANQGSEA. The CDR3 has 14 amino acids. CDR3 sequence: CSAAGGWGQETQYF. CDR3 coding DNA: TGCAGCGCCGCAGGGGGATGGGGCCAAGAGACCCAGTACTTC.

CDR3 sequence: CASSFHRGVEGYTF. For the CDR3, the DNA is TGTGCCAGCAGTTTTCACAGGGGGGTGGAGGGCTACACCTTC. The chain has TRBV27 and TRBJ1-2, with 8 bases fitting TRBD1. CDR1 and CDR2 from the germline V gene are MNHEY and SMNVEV (reference sequence). This CDR3 has 14 residues. With 3 bases clipped from V and 8 bases from J, the junction kept 8 bases outside the gene matches.

The V gene is TRBV5-1, the J gene TRBJ2-5, with D possibly TRBD2 on 5 matching bases. Between the trimmed V and J ends, which lost 0 bases and 0 bases, there was a span of 12 bases. The CDR3 extends over 16 amino acids. Germline values: CDR1 SGHRS, CDR2 YFSETQ. The CDR3 is CASSLVVRTDQETQYF. In DNA, the CDR3 is TGCGCCAGCAGCTTGGTAGTACGGACTGACCAAGAGACCCAGTACTTC. The whole variable domain, filled in from reference TRBV5-1 and TRBJ2-5, reads KAGVTQTPRYLIKTRGQQVTLSCSPISGHRSVSWYQQTPGQGLQFLFEYFSETQRNKGNFPGRFSGRQFSNSRSEMNVSTLELGDSALYLCASSLVVRTDQETQYFGPGTRLLVL.

The chain is built from TRBV18 and TRBJ2-5; D is undetermined. Germline V gene data show CDR1 as KGHSH and CDR2 as LQKENI. Trimming cost V 0 bases and J 10 bases, with 12 bases left between them. CDR3 length: 13 amino acids. CDR3 sequence (DNA): TGTGCCAGCTCACCACCCACAGTCTACAGCCAGTACTTC. Its protein is CASSPPTVYSQYF.

The chain combines TRBV7-2 with TRBJ2-5, with 7 bases aligning to TRBD2. The V gene's germline CDR1 is SGHTA and CDR2 FQGNSA. Germline trimming cut 7 bases from V and 5 bases from J; bases unmatched to any gene: 10. The length of the CDR3 is 14 residues. The CDR3, as DNA: TGTGCCAGCACCCGGGGGAGGGCCGGGGAGACCCAGTACTTC. Translated: CASTRGRAGETQYF.

The rearrangement links TRBV18 to TRBJ1-1; D unclear. V lost 2 bases and J 7 bases, leaving 11 bases between the germline ends. CDR3 length: 13 amino acids. Germline V CDR1 and CDR2: KGHSH, LQKENI. The CDR3 DNA reads TGTGCCAGCTCACCAGTCAGTTTTGGTGAAGCTTTCTTT. Amino acid sequence: CASSPVSFGEAFF.

Worth noting for this clone: Sequence at one end of the junction differs from germline and may be a read error. The genes are TRBV30 and TRBJ1-2; D possibly corresponds to TRBD1 (5 bases). This CDR3 has 11 residues. CDR1 is GTSNPN and CDR2 is SVGIG in the germline V gene (reference sequence). The CDR3 coding sequence is TGTGCCTGGAGTGTCGGGGGACCTCTTATCTTC. This encodes CAWSVGGPLIF.